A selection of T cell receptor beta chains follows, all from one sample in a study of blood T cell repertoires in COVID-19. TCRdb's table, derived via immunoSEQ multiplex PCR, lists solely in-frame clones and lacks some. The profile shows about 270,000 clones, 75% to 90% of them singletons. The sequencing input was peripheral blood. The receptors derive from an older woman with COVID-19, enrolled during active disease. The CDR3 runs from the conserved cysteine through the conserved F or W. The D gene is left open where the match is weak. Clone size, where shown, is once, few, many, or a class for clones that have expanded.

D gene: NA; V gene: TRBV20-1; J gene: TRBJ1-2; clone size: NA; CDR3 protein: CSARRGYGYTF
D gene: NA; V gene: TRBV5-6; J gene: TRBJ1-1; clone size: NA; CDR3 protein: CARSWGGPGANTEAFF
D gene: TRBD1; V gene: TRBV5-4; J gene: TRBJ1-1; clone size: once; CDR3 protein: CASSLTGGRTEAFF
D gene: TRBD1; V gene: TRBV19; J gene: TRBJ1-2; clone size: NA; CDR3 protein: CASSMFGGQGINGYTF
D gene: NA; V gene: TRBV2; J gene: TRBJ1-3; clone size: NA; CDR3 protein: CASSEQLGNTIYF
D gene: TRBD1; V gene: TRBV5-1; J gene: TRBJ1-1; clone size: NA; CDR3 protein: CASSSGQGWTEAFF
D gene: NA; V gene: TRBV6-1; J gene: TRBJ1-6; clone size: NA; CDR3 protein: CASSARLLAGNSPLHF
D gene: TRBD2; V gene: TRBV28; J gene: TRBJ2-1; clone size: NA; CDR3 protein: CASSSYGGGSSYNEQFF
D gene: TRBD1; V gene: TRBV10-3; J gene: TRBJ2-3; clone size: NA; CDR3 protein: CAISGQGEADTQYF
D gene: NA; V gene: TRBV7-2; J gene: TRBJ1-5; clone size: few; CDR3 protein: CASSPYSNQPQHF
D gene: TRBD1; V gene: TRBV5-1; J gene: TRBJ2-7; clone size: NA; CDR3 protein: CASSGGQDSFLNEQYF
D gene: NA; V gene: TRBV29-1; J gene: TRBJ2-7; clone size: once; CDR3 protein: CSARPPERSYEQYF
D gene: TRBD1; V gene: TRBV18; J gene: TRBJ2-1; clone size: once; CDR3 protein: CASSRTGDNNNEQFF
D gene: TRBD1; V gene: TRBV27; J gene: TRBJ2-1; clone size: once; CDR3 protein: CASSSGRDRPDNEQFF
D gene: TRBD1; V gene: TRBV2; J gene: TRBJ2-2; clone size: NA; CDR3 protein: CASRLLTGSTGELFF
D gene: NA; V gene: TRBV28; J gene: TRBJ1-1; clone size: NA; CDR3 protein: CASSPRVWNTEAFF
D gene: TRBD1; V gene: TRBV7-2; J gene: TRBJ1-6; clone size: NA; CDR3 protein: CASSRGTGGSPLHF
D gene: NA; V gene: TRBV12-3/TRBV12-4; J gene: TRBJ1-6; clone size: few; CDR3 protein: CASRLTESSPLHF
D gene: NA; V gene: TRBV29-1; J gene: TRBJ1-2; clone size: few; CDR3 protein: CSVDGQGNNYGYTF
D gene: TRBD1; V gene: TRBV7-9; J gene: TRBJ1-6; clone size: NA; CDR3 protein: CASSTRGGQGADSPLHF
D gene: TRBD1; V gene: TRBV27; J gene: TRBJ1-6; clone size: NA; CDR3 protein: CASSFTPGTGRGSYNSPLHF
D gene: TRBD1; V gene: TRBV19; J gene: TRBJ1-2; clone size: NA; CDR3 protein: CASMDRGGRDDGYTF
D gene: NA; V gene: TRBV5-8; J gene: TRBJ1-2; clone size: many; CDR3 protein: CASSLGTQDYTF
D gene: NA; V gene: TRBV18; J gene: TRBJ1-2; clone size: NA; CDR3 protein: CASSPPEGGSYGYTF
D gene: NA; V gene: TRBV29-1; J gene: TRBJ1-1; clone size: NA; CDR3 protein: CSAALQILNTEAFF
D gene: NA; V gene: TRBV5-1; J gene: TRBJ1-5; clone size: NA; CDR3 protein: CASSLDSSNQPQHF
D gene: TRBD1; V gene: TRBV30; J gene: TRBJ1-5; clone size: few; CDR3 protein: CAWSGQGAVQPQHF
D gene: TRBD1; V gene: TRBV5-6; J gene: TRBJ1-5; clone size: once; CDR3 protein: CASSLRQGGDQPQHF
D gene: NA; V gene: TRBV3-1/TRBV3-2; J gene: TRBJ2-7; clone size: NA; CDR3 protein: CASSQDLSQGSYEQYF
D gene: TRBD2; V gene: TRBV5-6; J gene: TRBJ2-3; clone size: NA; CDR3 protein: CASSFRSGGAKDTQYF
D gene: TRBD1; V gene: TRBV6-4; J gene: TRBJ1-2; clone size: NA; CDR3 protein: CASSMGQGAEGYTF
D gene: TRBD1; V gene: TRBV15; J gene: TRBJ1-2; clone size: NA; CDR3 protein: CATSRGGLGGDYGYTF
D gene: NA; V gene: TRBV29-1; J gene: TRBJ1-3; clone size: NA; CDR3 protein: CSVGQPGGNTIYF
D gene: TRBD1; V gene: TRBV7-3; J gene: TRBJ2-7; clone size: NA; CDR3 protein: CASSLSGGTGYEQYF
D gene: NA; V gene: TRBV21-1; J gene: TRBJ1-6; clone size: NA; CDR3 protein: CASSKKQTGYNSPLHF
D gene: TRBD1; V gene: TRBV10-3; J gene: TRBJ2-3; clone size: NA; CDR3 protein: CAISLRTGADTQYF
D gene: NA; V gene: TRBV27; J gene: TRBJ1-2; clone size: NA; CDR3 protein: CASRSGGQGYTF
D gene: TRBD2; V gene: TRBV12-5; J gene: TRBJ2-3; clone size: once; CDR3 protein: CASGSPGGLSTDTQYF
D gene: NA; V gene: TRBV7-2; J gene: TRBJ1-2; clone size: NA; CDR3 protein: CASSSFYGYTF
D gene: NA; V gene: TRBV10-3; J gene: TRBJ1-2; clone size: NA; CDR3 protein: CAISHTPTNYGYTF
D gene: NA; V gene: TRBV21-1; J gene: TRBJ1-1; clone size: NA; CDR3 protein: CASSKAIAGTGGTEAFF
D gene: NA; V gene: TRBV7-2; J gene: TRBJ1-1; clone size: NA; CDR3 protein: CASSLGGLHRVRGTEAFF
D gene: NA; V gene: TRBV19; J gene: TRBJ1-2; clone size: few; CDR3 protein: CASHSAQGYGYTF
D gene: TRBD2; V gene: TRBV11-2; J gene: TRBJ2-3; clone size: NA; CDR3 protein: CASSKAGGPPDTQYF
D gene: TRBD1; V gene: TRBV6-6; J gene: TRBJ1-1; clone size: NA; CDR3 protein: CASRYSGGSWAFF
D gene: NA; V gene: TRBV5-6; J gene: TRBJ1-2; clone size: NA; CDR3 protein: CASSLWMAGTRYGYTF
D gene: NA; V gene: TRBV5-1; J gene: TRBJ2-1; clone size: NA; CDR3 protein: CASSPRVDEQFF
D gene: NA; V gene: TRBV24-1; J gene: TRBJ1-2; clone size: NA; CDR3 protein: CATSAGSDYGYTF
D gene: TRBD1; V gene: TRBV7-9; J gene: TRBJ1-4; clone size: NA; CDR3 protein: CASSPGQGGTTTNEKLFF
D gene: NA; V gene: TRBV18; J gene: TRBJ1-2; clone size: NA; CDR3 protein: CASSPQANYGYTF
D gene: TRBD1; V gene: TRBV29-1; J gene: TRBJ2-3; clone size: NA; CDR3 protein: CSVEGGTGLGTDTQYF
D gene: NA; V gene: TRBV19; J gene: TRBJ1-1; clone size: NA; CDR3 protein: CASSSQGFGTEAFF
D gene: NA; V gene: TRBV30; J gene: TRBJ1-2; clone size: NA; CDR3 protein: CAWSYNNYGYTF
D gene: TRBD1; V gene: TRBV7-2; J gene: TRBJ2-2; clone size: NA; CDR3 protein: CASSSRDRSLGPGELFF
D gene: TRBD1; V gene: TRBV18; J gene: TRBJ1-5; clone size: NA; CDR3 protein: CASSRGTGSNQPQHF